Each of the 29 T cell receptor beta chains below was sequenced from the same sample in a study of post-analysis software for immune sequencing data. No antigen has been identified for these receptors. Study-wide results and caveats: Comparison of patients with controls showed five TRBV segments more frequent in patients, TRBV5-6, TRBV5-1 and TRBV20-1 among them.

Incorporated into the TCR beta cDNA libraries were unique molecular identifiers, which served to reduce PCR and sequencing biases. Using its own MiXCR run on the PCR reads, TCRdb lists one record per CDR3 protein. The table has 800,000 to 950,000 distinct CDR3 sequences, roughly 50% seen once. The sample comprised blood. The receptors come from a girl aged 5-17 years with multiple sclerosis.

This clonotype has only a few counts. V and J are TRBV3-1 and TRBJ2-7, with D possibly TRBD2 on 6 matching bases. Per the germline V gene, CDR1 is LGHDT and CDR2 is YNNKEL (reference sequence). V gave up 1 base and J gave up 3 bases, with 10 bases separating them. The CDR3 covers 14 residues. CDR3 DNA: TGTGCCAGCAGCCAAGTCATGGACTACTACGAGCAGTACTTC. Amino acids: CASSQVMDYYEQYF.

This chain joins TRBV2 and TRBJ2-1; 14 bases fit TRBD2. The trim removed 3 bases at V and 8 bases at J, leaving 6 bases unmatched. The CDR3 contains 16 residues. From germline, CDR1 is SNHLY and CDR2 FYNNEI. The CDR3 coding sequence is TGTGCCAGCAGTGAGGTGACTAGCGGGGGGGAGGATGAGCAGTTCTTC. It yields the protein CASSEVTSGGEDEQFF.

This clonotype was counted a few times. In DNA form, the CDR3 reads TGTGCCAGCAGCTCCAACGCGGGGGGGCCGACAGATACGCAGTATTTT. Its translation is CASSSNAGGPTDTQYF. The J gene is TRBJ2-3, the V gene TRBV5-5, with TRBD2 identical over 9 bases. The CDR3 totals 16 residues. Trimming cost V 3 bases and J 3 bases; bases outside gene matches: 8. In germline, CDR1 is SGHKS, CDR2 YYEKEE (reference sequence).

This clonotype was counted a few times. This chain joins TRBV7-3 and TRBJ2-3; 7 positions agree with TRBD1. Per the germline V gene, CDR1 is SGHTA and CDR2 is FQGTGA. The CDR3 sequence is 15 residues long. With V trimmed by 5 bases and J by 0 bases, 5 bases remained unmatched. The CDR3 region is CASSKGQTSTDTQYF. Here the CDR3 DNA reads TGTGCCAGCAGCAAGGGACAGACTAGCACAGATACGCAGTATTTT.

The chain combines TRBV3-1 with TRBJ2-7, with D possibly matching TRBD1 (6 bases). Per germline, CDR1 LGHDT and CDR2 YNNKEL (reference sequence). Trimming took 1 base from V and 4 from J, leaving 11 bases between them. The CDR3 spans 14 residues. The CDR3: CASSQVTRGYEQYF. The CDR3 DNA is TGTGCCAGCAGCCAAGTTACCAGGGGTTACGAGCAGTACTTC.

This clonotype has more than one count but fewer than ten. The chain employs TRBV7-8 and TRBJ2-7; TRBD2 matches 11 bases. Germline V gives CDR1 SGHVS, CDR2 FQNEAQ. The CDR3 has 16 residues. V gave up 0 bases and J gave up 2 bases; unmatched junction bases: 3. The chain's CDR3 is CASSLARLAGTYEQYF. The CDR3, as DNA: TGTGCCAGCAGCTTAGCACGACTAGCGGGGACCTACGAGCAGTACTTC.

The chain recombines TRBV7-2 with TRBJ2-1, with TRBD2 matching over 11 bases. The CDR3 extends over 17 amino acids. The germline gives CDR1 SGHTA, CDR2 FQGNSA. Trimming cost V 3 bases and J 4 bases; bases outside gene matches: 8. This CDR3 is CASSFTQGLAGYNEQFF. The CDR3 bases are TGTGCCAGCAGCTTTACGCAAGGACTAGCGGGTTACAATGAGCAGTTCTTC.

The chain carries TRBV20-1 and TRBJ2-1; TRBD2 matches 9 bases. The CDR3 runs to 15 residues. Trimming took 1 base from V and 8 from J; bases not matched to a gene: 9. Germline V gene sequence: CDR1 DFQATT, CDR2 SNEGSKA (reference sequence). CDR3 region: CSARGFSGSADEQFF. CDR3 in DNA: TGCAGTGCTAGAGGTTTTAGCGGGAGTGCTGATGAGCAGTTCTTC.

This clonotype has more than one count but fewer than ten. CDR3 in amino acids: CSVEVDVRETQYF. Here the CDR3 DNA reads TGCAGCGTTGAAGTGGACGTGAGGGAGACCCAGTACTTC. The chain employs TRBV29-1 and TRBJ2-7; D gene unclear. The closer fit of TRBJ2-5 to the DNA end suggests the J call may be wrong. This CDR3 is 13 amino acids long. The germline V gene encodes CDR1 SQVTM and CDR2 ANQGSEA.

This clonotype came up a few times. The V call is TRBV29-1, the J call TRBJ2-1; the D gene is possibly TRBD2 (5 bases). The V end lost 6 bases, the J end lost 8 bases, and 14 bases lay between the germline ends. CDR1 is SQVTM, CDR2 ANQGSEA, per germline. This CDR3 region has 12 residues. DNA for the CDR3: TGCAGCGTCAAGAGGGTCGAACATGAGCAGTTCTTC. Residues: CSVKRVEHEQFF.

This chain's CDR3 is CASSRTSGAEYEQYF. The CDR3 DNA follows: TGTGCCAGCAGTCGGACTAGCGGGGCGGAATACGAGCAGTACTTC. The rearrangement uses TRBV12-3 or TRBV12-4 and TRBJ2-7, with 12 nucleotides matching TRBD2. The CDR3 has 15 amino acids. V was clipped by 5 bases and J by 4 bases; unmatched bases: 6.

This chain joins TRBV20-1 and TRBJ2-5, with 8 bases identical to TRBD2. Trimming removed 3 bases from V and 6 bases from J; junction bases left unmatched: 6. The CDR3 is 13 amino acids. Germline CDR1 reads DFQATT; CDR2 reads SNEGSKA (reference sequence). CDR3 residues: CSASGGAKKTQYF. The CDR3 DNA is TGCAGTGCTAGCGGGGGGGCCAAAAAGACCCAGTACTTC.

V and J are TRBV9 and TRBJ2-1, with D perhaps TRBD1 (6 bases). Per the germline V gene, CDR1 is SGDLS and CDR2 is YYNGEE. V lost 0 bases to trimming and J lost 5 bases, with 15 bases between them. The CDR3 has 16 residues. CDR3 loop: CASSVDPSTGHNEQFF. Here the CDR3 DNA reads TGTGCCAGCAGCGTAGATCCCTCGACAGGTCACAATGAGCAGTTCTTC.

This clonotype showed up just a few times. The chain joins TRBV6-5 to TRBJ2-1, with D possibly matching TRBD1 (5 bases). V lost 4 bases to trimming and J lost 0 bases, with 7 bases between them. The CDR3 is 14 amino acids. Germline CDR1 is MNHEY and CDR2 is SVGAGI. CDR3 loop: CASSWGLSYNEQFF. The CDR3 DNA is TGTGCCAGCAGTTGGGGCCTCTCCTACAATGAGCAGTTCTTC.

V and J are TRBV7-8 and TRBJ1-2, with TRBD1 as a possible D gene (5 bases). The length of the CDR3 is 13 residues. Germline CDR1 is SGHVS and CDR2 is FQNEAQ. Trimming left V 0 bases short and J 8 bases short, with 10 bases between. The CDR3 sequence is CASSLAQGGGYTF. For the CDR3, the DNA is TGTGCCAGCAGCTTAGCCCAGGGCGGAGGCTACACCTTC. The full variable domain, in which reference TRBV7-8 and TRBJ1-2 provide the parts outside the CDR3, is GAGVSQSPRYKVAKRGQDVALRCDPISGHVSLFWYQQALGQGPEFLTYFQNEAQLDKSGLPSDRFFAERPEGSVSTLKIQRTQQEDSAVYLCASSLAQGGGYTFGSGTRLTVV.

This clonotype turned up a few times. The CDR3 sequence: CASSLGLAGGHLLQETQYF. Written as DNA, the CDR3 is TGCGCCAGCAGTTTAGGACTAGCGGGGGGCCACTTGCTCCAAGAGACCCAGTACTTC. The V call is TRBV5-1, the J call TRBJ2-5; 14 bases line up with TRBD2. The CDR3 extends over 19 amino acids. Germline V lookup: CDR1 SGHRS, CDR2 YFSETQ. Losses at the gene ends were 5 bases for V and 1 base for J; bases not matched to a gene: 13.

The CDR3 here is CASSYDGGSTYEQYF. Written as DNA, the CDR3 is TGTGCCAGCAGTTACGACGGCGGGAGTACTTACGAGCAGTACTTC. J is TRBJ2-7 and V is TRBV6-6; 7 bases agree with TRBD2. Germline assignment: CDR1 MNHNY and CDR2 SVGAGI (reference sequence). The CDR3 sequence is 15 residues long. Trimming removed 2 bases from V and 4 bases from J; junction bases left unmatched: 8.

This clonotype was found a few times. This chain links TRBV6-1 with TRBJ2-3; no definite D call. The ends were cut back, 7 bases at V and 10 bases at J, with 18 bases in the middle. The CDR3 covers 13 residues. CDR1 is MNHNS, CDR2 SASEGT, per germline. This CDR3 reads CASTLSDEAAQYF. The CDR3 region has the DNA TGTGCCAGCACCTTAAGTGATGAGGCAGCGCAGTATTTT.

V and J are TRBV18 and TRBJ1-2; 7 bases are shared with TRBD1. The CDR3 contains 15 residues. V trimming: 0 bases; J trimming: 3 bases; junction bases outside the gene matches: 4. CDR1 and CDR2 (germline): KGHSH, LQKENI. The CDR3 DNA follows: TGTGCCAGCTCACCACCGTCGCAGGGGGACTATGGCTACACCTTC. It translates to CASSPPSQGDYGYTF.

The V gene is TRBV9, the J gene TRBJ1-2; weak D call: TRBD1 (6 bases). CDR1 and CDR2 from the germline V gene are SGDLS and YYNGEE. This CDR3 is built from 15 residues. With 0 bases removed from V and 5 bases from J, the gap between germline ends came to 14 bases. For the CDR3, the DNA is TGTGCCAGCAGCGTAGTGGGGGGGGCTGTATATGGCTACACCTTC. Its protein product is CASSVVGGAVYGYTF.

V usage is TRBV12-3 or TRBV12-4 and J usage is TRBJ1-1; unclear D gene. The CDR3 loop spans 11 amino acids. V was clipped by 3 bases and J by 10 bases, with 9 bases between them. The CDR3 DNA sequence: TGTGCCAGCAGTTTCGGAGGGCCAGCTTTCTTT. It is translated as CASSFGGPAFF.

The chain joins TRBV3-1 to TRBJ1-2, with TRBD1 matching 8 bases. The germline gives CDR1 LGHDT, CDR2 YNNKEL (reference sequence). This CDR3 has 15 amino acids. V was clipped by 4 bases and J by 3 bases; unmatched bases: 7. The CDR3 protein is CASSPLQGGDYGYTF. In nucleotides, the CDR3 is TGTGCCAGCAGCCCTTTACAGGGGGGGGACTATGGCTACACCTTC.

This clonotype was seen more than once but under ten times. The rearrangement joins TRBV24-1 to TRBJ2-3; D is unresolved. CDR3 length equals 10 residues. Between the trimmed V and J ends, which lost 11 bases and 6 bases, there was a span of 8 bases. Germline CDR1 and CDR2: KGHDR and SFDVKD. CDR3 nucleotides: TGTGCCATTCGTGGGGATACGCAGTATTTT. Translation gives CAIRGDTQYF.

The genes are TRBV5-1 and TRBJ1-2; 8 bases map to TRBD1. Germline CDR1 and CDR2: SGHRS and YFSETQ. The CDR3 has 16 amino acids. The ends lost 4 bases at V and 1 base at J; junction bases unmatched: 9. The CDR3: CASSPAGQGLNYGYTF. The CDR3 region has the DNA TGCGCCAGCAGCCCGGCCGGACAGGGCCTTAACTATGGCTACACCTTC. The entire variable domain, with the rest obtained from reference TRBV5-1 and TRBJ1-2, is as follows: KAGVTQTPRYLIKTRGQQVTLSCSPISGHRSVSWYQQTPGQGLQFLFEYFSETQRNKGNFPGRFSGRQFSNSRSEMNVSTLELGDSALYLCASSPAGQGLNYGYTFGSGTRLTVV.

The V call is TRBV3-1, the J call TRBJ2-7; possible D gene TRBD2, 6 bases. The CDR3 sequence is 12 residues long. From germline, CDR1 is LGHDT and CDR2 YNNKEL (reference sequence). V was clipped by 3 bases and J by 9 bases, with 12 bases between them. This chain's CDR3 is CASSHGQGGQYF. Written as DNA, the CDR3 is TGTGCCAGCAGCCACGGCCAGGGAGGGCAGTACTTC.

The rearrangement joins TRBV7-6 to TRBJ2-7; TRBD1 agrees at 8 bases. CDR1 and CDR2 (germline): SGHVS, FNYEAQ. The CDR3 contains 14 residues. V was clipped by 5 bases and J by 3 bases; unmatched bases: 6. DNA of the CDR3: TGTGCCAGCAGCCCTAGGGACAGGCTCTACGAGCAGTACTTC. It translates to CASSPRDRLYEQYF.

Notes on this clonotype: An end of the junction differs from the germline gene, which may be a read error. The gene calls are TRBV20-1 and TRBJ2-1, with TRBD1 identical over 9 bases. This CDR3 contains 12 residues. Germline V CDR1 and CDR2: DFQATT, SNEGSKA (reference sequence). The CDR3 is CSAGTGYNEQFF. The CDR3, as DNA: TGCAGTGCCGGGACAGGGTACAATGAGCAGTTCTTT.

CDR3 amino acids: CASSLGQGTFNEQFF. The DNA for the CDR3 is TGTGCCAGCAGCCTGGGACAGGGGACCTTCAATGAGCAGTTCTTC. The J gene is TRBJ2-1, the V gene TRBV7-9, with TRBD1 matching over 10 bases. Unmatched junction bases numbered 7, after V lost 5 bases and J lost 6 bases. The CDR3 runs 15 residues. Germline V gene lookup returns CDR1 SEHNR and CDR2 FQNEAQ (reference sequence).

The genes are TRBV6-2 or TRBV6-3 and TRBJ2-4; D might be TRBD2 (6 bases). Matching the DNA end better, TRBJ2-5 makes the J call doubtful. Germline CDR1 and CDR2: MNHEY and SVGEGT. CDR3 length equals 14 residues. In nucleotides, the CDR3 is TGTGCCAGCAGGGGGACTTTACTGGGTGAGACCCAGTACTTC. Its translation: CASRGTLLGETQYF.